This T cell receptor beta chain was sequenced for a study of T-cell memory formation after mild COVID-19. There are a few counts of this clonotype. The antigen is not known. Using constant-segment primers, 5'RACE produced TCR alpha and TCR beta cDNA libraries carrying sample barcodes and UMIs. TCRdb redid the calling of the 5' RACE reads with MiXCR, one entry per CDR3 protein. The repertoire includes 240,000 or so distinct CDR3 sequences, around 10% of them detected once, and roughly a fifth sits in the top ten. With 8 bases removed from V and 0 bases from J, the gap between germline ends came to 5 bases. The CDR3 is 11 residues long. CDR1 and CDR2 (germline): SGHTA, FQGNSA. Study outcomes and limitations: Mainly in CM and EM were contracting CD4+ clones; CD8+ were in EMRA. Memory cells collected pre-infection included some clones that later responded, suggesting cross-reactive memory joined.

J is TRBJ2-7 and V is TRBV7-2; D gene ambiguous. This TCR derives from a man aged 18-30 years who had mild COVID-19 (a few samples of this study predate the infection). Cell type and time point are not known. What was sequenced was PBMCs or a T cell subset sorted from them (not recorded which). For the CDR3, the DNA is TGTGCCAGCGGTGTCTCCTACGAGCAGTACTTC. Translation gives CASGVSYEQYF.